This TCR beta chain is from a study of regulatory T cells. A couple of CD3G-deficient patients had more severe autoimmunity; all had some. Patients, 2 to 39 years old, had expanded memory T-cell proportions. CD4+ cells were sorted into CD25-high CD127-low regulatory cells and CD25-low CD127-high conventional cells. Worth noting for this clone: As yet, its antigen is unknown.

The V gene lost 2 bases and the J gene lost 2 bases, with 7 bases spanning the gap. Germline CDR1 SGHRS, CDR2 YFSETQ. The CDR3 is 13 amino acids. Study outcomes and limitations: In CD3G-deficient patients, conventional CD4+ T cells were enriched for hydrophobic CDR3 residues at positions 6 and 7. In patients, unique TRB V-J pairs were restricted and V/J usage skewed, especially in Tregs.

Amplification used 52 TRBV primers and 13 TRBJ primers. The repertoire was sequenced with immunoSEQ multiplex PCR; TCRdb's copy has only in-frame clones and lacks some. The sample includes 20,000 to 25,000 clones, 88% of them seen just once. This receptor was taken from a child aged 10 to 17 with CD3G deficiency. The V gene is TRBV5-1, the J gene TRBJ1-2; no firm D call. The sequenced sample was conventional CD4+ T cells sorted from blood. This CDR3 is CASSFGLNYGYTF. CDR3 coding DNA: TGCGCCAGCAGCTTCGGTCTGAACTATGGCTACACCTTC.